This T cell receptor beta chain was documented in a study of shared clonotypes between healthy human individuals. Profiling relied on immunoSEQ multiplex PCR, and the TCRdb table lists in-frame clones only, not all of them. The sample lists a few hundred thousand clones, about 74% occurring once. Study results and caveats: Few donors limited the genetic and exposure-history diversity represented. Sampling was confined to blood; repertoires within tissues likely differ.

This clone came up a few times. Antigen specificity is unknown. The CDR3 spans 14 residues. Trimming shortened V by 3 bases and J by 4 bases, and 10 bases separated the two germline ends. Germline lookup yields CDR1 SGHRS and CDR2 YFSETQ. The TCR originated in a middle-aged woman in good health. Some clones in this sample may be carry-over from other donors' samples. The chain carries TRBV5-1 and TRBJ2-2; TRBD1 might be the D (5 bases). Sample: PBMCs. As DNA, the CDR3 is TGCGCCAGCAGCTCGCAGGGCGGCACCGGGGAGCTGTTTTTT. Its protein is CASSSQGGTGELFF. The full variable domain, rest sourced from reference TRBV5-1 and TRBJ2-2, is KAGVTQTPRYLIKTRGQQVTLSCSPISGHRSVSWYQQTPGQGLQFLFEYFSETQRNKGNFPGRFSGRQFSNSRSEMNVSTLELGDSALYLCASSSQGGTGELFFGEGSRLTVL.